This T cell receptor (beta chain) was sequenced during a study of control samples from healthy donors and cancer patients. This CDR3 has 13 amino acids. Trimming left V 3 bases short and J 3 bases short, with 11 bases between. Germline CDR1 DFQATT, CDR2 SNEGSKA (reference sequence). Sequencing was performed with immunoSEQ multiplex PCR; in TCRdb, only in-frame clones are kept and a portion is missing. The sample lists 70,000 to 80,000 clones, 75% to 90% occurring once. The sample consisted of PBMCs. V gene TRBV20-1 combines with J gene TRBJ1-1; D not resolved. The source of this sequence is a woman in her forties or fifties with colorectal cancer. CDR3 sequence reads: CSASHTEDTEAFF. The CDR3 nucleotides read TGCAGTGCTAGTCATACGGAGGACACTGAAGCTTTCTTT.